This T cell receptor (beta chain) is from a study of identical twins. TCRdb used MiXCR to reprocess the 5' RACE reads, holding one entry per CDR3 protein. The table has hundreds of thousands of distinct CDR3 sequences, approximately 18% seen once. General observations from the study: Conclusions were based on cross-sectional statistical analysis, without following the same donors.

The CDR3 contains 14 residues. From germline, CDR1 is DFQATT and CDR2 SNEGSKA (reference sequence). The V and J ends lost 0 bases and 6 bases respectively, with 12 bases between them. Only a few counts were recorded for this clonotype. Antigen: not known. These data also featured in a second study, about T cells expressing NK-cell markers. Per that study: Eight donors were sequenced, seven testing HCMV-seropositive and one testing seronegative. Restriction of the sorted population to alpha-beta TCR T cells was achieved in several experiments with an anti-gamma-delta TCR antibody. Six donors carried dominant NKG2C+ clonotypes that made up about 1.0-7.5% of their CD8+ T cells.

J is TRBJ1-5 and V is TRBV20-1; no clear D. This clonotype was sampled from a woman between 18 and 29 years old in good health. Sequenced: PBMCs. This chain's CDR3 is CSARDRGGGQPQHF. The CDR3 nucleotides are TGCAGTGCTAGAGATCGGGGTGGTGGTCAGCCCCAGCATTTT.